The 24 T cell receptor beta chains in this list originate from one sample, sequenced in a study of lung T cells in sarcoidosis with Löfgren's syndrome. TCRdb analysed the reads with MiXCR anew, one entry per CDR3 protein. Of several thousand distinct CDR3 sequences listed, around 20% are singletons. Sequenced sample: CD4+ T cells from bronchoalveolar lavage. These receptors all stem from a human donor with sarcoidosis (Löfgren's syndrome or another form), or a control subject (not recorded which).

In the case of this clonotype: A read error may explain this, as a much larger clone is one base away. This chain's CDR3 is CASSHPTADTQYF. The CDR3 region has the DNA TGTGCCAGCTCACACCCGACGGCGGATACGCAGTATTTT. The J gene is TRBJ2-3, the V gene TRBV18; unclear D gene. The CDR3 totals 13 residues. Germline CDR1 reads KGHSH; CDR2 reads LQKENI. Trimming shortened V by 4 bases and J by 6 bases, and 11 bases separated the two germline ends. Supplemented by reference TRBV18 and TRBJ2-3, the full variable domain reads NAGVMQNPRHLVRRRGQEARLRCSPMKGHSHVYWYRQLPEEGLKFMVYLQKENIIDESGMPKERFSAEFPKEGPSILRIQQVVRGDSAAYFCASSHPTADTQYFGPGTRLTVL.

At least ten counts were recorded for this clonotype. The J gene is TRBJ2-1, the V gene TRBV11-2, with 7 bases identical to TRBD1. Germline CDR1 SGHAT, CDR2 FQNNGV. The ends lost 3 bases at V and 2 bases at J; junction bases unmatched: 4. CDR3 length: 15 amino acids. CDR3 loop: CASSFSGTAYNEQFF. The DNA of the CDR3 is TGTGCCAGCAGCTTTTCCGGGACAGCCTACAATGAGCAGTTCTTC.

This clonotype was seen repeatedly, ten times or more. The chain is built from TRBV14 and TRBJ2-1; no clear D. This CDR3 spans 16 amino acids. Germline V CDR1 and CDR2: SGHDN, FVKESK. The V end was cut by 0 bases, the J end by 2 bases, with 11 bases between. The CDR3 region has the DNA TGTGCCAGCAGCCAAGACCTCTGGCTAACCTACAATGAGCAGTTCTTC. Protein: CASSQDLWLTYNEQFF.

This clonotype was detected ten times or more. CDR3 nucleotides: TGTGCCAGCAGTTTGGGGGGAGCTAGTGGTGGCTACACCTTC. Translation: CASSLGGASGGYTF. The rearrangement links TRBV28 to TRBJ1-2; D is possibly TRBD1 (5 bases). Germline V lookup: CDR1 MDHEN, CDR2 SYDVKM. The CDR3 sequence is 14 residues long. V gave up 3 bases and J gave up 7 bases, with 15 bases separating them.

This clonotype was seen at least ten times. The chain has TRBV6-2 or TRBV6-3 and TRBJ2-7; D might be TRBD2 (6 bases). The CDR3 runs 15 residues. From germline, CDR1 is MNHEY and CDR2 SVGEGT. Deletions cut 5 bases from V and 9 bases from J, with 23 bases between. Here the CDR3 reads CASSRPPGVSFGQYF. Written as DNA, the CDR3 is TGTGCCAGCAGTCGACCGCCGGGGGTTTCTTTTGGGCAGTACTTC.

In this sample, this clonotype turned up a few times. This chain connects TRBV7-9 to TRBJ1-6; no clear D. The CDR3 totals 15 residues. The V and J ends lost 0 bases and 11 bases respectively, with 14 bases between them. Germline values: CDR1 SEHNR, CDR2 FQNEAQ (reference sequence). CDR3 DNA sequence: TGTGCCAGCAGCTTAGCGCGGGGTAACACGACACCCCTCCACTTT. This codes for CASSLARGNTTPLHF.

The chain is built from TRBV20-1 and TRBJ2-5, with no clear D. V was clipped by 6 bases and J by 3 bases, with 17 bases between them. CDR3 length equals 14 residues. Per germline, CDR1 DFQATT and CDR2 SNEGSKA (reference sequence). The CDR3: CSARTPRREETQYF. Written as DNA, the CDR3 is TGCAGTGCCAGAACTCCCAGGCGAGAAGAGACCCAGTACTTC.

By share, this clonotype ranks as medium-sized (0.01 to 0.1%). The chain has TRBV27 and TRBJ2-5; the match to TRBD2 covers 13 bases. Looked up from germline, CDR1 is MNHEY and CDR2 is SMNVEV (reference sequence). The CDR3 loop spans 14 amino acids. J gave up 10 bases and V 6 bases, and 8 bases lay outside the gene matches. DNA for the CDR3: TGTGCCAGCAGCTCACGGACTAGCGGGAGTGTCCAGTACTTC. Encoded protein: CASSSRTSGSVQYF.

This clonotype was counted at least ten times. The rearrangement links TRBV12-3 or TRBV12-4 to TRBJ1-1; D is uncertain. The CDR3 extends over 12 amino acids. V shed 5 bases and J shed 2 bases, with 6 bases lying between them. CDR3 DNA sequence: TGTGCCAGCAGTAGAGGAAACACTGAAGCTTTCTTT. It codes for CASSRGNTEAFF.

This clonotype came up many times. The chain combines TRBV6-4 with TRBJ1-3, with TRBD1 matching over 7 bases. Germline lookup yields CDR1 MRHNA and CDR2 SNTAGT. The CDR3 is 16 amino acids. V shed 3 bases, J shed 3 bases, and the junction held 8 bases outside the gene matches. This chain's CDR3 is CASSEGRYRGGNTIYF. In DNA, the CDR3 is TGTGCCAGCAGTGAAGGACGATACAGGGGTGGAAACACCATATATTTT.

A word on this clonotype: A much bigger clone sits one base away, suggesting this may be a read error. The chain employs TRBV19 and TRBJ1-5; D is ambiguous. The CDR3 contains 13 residues. Germline values: CDR1 LNHDA, CDR2 SQIVND (reference sequence). The V gene lost 3 bases and the J gene lost 1 base, with 4 bases spanning the gap. As DNA, the CDR3 is TGTGCCAGTAGTATGGACAGCAATCAGCCCCAGCATTTT. Its translation is CASSMDSNQPQHF.

This clonotype was recorded many times. The chain combines TRBV20-1 with TRBJ2-3; D possibly uses TRBD1 or TRBD2 (5 bases each). The germline CDR1 and CDR2 sequences are DFQATT and SNEGSKA (reference sequence). Trimming took 1 base from V and 6 from J, leaving 11 bases between them. This CDR3 region has 13 residues. DNA of the CDR3: TGCAGTGCTAGAGGATCCGGGGCTGATACGCAGTATTTT. Translation: CSARGSGADTQYF.

Comment on this clonotype: A single base separates this from a much larger clone, so it may be a read error. V and J are TRBV29-1 and TRBJ1-2, with D perhaps TRBD1 (6 bases). CDR3 length: 14 residues. V was shortened by 6 bases and J by 4 bases, with 18 bases between the two germline ends. From germline, CDR1 is SQVTM and CDR2 ANQGSEA. The CDR3 nucleotides read TGCAGCGTCGCAGGACAGAGGGCGGGCTATGGCTACACCTTC. Translating gives CSVAGQRAGYGYTF.

The chain couples TRBV27 to TRBJ2-1; 15 nucleotides line up with TRBD2. This CDR3 is 17 amino acids long. V trimming: 8 bases; J trimming: 2 bases; junction bases outside the gene matches: 7. Germline V gene sequence: CDR1 MNHEY, CDR2 SMNVEV (reference sequence). This CDR3 is CASLGTSGRLPYNEQFF. In DNA form, the CDR3 reads TGTGCCAGCCTCGGGACTAGCGGGAGGTTGCCCTACAATGAGCAGTTCTTC.

Comment on this clonotype: With a much larger clone just one base away, this may be a read error. The chain employs TRBV2 and TRBJ2-4, with 8 bases fitting TRBD1. The length of the CDR3 is 15 residues. The V and J ends lost 4 bases and 6 bases, in that order; junction bases with no gene match: 8. In germline, CDR1 is SNHLY, CDR2 FYNNEI. This CDR3 reads CASSVVTGDRNIQYF. The CDR3 nucleotides are TGTGCCAGCAGTGTTGTGACAGGGGACCGAAACATTCAGTACTTC.

V usage is TRBV5-4 and J usage is TRBJ2-1; TRBD2 agrees at 11 bases. With 5 bases clipped from V and 3 bases from J, the junction kept 4 bases outside the gene matches. Per germline, CDR1 SGHNT and CDR2 YYREEE (reference sequence). This CDR3 contains 15 residues. The CDR3, as DNA: TGTGCCAGCAGTCGCACTAGCGGGAGCTACAATGAGCAGTTCTTC. Its protein is CASSRTSGSYNEQFF.

This clonotype was recorded at least ten times. V and J are TRBV6-1 and TRBJ1-2, with 7 positions matching TRBD1. V was pared by 5 bases and J by 3 bases, with 6 bases of the junction left unmatched. Germline-derived CDR1 and CDR2 are MNHNS and SASEGT. The CDR3 is made up of 14 amino acids. The CDR3 reads CASSYYGQDYGYTF. The DNA of the CDR3 is TGTGCCAGCAGTTATTACGGACAGGACTATGGCTACACCTTC.

Concerning this clonotype: With a much larger clone just one base away, this may be a read error. The V gene is TRBV7-3, the J gene TRBJ2-2; D is perhaps TRBD2 (5 bases). The CDR3 is 17 amino acids. Germline V gene lookup returns CDR1 SGHTA and CDR2 FQGTGA. CDR3 loop: CASSLVPARERAGELSF. CDR3 coding DNA: TGTGCCAGCAGCTTAGTTCCCGCGAGGGAAAGGGCCGGGGAGCTGTCTTTT. Complete variable domain (other parts from reference TRBV7-3 and TRBJ2-2): GAGVSQTPSNKVTEKGKYVELRCDPISGHTALYWYRQSLGQGPEFLIYFQGTGAADDSGLPNDRFFAVRPEGSVSTLKIQRTERGDSAVYLCASSLVPARERAGELSFGEGSRLTVL.

This chain connects TRBV6-2 or TRBV6-3 to TRBJ2-1, with 7 bases that match TRBD1. The CDR3 runs to 14 residues. Germline V gene lookup returns CDR1 MNHEY and CDR2 SVGEGT. V dropped 6 bases and J dropped 8; count of bases not matched to a gene: 10. CDR3 sequence: CASSAAQGTYEQFF. As DNA, the CDR3 is TGTGCCAGCAGCGCCGCACAGGGGACCTATGAGCAGTTCTTC.

Turning to this clonotype: The junction departs from germline at one end; a sequencing error may be responsible. The rearrangement joins TRBV11-2 to TRBJ2-7; TRBD2 matches 10 bases. The CDR3 is made up of 16 amino acids. From germline, CDR1 is SGHAT and CDR2 FQNNGV. The CDR3 region has the DNA TGCGCCAACAGCCCAGCCGGTGCTAGCGGGAGATACGAGCAGTACTTC. Encoded protein: CANSPAGASGRYEQYF.

In this sample, this clonotype is medium-sized. The chain combines TRBV28 with TRBJ1-5, with a tentative D call TRBD1 (6 bases). Germline V lookup: CDR1 MDHEN, CDR2 SYDVKM. This CDR3 is 14 amino acids long. Trimming took 4 bases from V and 6 from J, leaving 13 bases between them. The CDR3 loop reads CASSSTGTSQPQHF. The DNA of the CDR3 is TGTGCCAGCAGTTCGACAGGTACAAGTCAGCCCCAGCATTTT.

The table lists this clonotype with many counts. The chain links TRBV11-3 to TRBJ2-1, with 10 bases identical to TRBD1. The V and J ends lost 5 bases and 8 bases, in that order; junction bases with no gene match: 6. The CDR3 length is 14 residues. The V gene's germline CDR1 is SGHNT and CDR2 YENEEA. CDR3 protein: CASSTRQGADEQFF. The CDR3 DNA sequence: TGTGCCAGCAGCACCAGACAGGGGGCCGATGAGCAGTTCTTC.

This clonotype occurred many times. CDR3 DNA: TGTGCCAGTAGTACCCTGGACTCCTTCACGCCTGGGGCCAACGTCCTGACTTTC. Translation: CASSTLDSFTPGANVLTF. V usage is TRBV19 and J usage is TRBJ2-6, with a possible D match to TRBD2 (5 bases). CDR3 length: 18 residues. Germline V gene lookup returns CDR1 LNHDA and CDR2 SQIVND (reference sequence). Trimming cost V 4 bases and J 2 bases, with 18 bases left between them.

This clonotype showed up many times. The chain employs TRBV6-1 and TRBJ2-2, with a possible D match to TRBD1 (6 bases). Germline V gene data show CDR1 as MNHNS and CDR2 as SASEGT. V gave up 8 bases and J gave up 6 bases, with 19 bases separating them. The CDR3 has 15 residues. The CDR3 protein is CASRRGQLSPGELFF. Here the CDR3 DNA reads TGTGCCAGCCGGCGAGGACAGTTGAGCCCCGGGGAGCTGTTTTTT.